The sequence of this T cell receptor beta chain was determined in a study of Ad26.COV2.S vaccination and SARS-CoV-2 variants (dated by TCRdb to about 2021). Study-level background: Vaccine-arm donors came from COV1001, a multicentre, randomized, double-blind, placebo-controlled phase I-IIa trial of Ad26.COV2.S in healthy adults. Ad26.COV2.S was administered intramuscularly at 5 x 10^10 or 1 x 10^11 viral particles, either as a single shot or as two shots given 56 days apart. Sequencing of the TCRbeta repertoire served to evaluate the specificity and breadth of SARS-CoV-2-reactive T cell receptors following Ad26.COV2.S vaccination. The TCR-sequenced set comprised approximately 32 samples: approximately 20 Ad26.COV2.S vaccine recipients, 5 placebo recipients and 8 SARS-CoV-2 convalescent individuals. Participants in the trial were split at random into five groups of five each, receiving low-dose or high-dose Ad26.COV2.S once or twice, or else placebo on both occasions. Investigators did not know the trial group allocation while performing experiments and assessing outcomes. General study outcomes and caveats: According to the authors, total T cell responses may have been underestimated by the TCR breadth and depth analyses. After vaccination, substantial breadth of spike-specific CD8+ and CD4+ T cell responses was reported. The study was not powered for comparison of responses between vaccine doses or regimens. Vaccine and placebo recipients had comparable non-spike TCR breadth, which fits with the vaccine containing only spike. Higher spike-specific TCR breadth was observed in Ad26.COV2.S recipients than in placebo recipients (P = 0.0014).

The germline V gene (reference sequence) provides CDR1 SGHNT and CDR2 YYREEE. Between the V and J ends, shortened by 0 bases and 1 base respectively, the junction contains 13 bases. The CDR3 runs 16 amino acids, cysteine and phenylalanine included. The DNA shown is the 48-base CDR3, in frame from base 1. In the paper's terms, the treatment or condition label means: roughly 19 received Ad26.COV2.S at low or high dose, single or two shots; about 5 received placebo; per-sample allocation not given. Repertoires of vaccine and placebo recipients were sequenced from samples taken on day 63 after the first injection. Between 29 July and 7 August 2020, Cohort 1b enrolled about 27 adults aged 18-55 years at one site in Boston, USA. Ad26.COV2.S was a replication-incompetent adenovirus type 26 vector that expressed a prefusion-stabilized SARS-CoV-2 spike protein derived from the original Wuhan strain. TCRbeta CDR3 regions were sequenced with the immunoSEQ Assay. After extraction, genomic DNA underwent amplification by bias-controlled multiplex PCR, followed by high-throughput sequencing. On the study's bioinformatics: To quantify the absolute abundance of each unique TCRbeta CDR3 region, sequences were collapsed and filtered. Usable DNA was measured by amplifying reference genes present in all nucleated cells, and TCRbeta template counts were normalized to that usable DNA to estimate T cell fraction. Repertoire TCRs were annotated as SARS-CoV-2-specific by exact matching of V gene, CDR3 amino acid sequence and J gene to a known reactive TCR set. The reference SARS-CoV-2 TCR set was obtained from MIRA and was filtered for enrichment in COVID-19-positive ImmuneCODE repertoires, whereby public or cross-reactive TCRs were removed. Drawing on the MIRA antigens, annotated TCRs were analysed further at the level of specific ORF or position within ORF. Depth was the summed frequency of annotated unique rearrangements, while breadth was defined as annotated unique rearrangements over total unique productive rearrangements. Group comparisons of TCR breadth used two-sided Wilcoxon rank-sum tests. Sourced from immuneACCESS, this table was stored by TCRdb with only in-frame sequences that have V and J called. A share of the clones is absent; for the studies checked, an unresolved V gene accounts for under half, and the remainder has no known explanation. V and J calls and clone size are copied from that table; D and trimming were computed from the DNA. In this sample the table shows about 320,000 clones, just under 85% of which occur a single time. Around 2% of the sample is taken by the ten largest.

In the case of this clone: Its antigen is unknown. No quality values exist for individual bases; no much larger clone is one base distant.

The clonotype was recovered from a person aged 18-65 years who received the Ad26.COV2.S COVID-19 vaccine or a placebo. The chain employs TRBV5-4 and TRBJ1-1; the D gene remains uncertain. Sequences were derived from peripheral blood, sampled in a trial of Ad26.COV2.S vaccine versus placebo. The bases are TGTGCCAGCAGCTTGGAGGCGGGAAGAACGAACACTGAAGCTTTCTTT. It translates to CASSLEAGRTNTEAFF.